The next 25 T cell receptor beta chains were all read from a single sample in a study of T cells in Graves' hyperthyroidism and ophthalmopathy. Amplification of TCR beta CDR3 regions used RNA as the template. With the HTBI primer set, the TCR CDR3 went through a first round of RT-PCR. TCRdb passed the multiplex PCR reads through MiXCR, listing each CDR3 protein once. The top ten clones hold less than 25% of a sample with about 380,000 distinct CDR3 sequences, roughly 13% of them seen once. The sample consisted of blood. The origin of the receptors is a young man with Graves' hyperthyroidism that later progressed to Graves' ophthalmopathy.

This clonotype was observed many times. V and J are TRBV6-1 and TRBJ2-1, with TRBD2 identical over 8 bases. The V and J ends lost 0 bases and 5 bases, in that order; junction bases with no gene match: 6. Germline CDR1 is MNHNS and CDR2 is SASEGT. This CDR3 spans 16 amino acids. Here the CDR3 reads CASSEAPAGVHNEQFF. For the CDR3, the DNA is TGTGCCAGCAGTGAAGCGCCAGCGGGGGTCCACAATGAGCAGTTCTTC.

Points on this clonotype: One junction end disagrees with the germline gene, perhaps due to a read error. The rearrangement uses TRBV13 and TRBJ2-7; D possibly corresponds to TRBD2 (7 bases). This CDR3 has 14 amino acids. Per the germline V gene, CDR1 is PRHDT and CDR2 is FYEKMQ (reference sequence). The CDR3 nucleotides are TGTACCAGCAGCTTAGGGGGGGGTTCTAACGAGCAGTACTTC. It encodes CTSSLGGGSNEQYF. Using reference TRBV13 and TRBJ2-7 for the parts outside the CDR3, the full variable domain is AAGVIQSPRHLIKEKRETATLKCYPIPRHDTVYWYQQGPGQDPQFLISFYEKMQSDKGSIPDRFSAQQFSDYHSELNMSSLELGDSALYFCTSSLGGGSNEQYFGPGTRLTVT.

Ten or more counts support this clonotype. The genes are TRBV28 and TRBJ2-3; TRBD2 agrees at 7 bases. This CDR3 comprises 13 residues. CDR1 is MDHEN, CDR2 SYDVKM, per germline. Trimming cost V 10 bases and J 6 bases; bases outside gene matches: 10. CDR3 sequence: CATLGDYRDTQYF. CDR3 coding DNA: TGTGCCACCTTAGGGGACTATCGGGATACGCAGTATTTT.

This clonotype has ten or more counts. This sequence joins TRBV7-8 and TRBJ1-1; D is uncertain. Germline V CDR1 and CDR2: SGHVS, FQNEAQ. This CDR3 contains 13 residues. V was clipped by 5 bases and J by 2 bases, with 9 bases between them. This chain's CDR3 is CASSRWGNTEAFF. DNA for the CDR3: TGTGCCAGCAGCCGTTGGGGTAACACTGAAGCTTTCTTT.

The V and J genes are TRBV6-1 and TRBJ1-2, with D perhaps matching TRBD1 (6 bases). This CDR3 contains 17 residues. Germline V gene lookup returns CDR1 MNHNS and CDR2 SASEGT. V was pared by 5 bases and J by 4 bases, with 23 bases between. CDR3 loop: CASSSPGLRQDRYGYTF. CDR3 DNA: TGTGCCAGCAGTTCTCCCGGGTTAAGACAGGATCGCTATGGCTACACCTTC.

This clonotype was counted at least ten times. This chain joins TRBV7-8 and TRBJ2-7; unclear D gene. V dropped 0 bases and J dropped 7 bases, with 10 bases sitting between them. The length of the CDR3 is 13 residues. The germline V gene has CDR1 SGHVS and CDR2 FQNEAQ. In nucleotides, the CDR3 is TGTGCCAGCAGCTTAGCGTCGAGCCGAGAGCAGTACTTC. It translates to CASSLASSREQYF. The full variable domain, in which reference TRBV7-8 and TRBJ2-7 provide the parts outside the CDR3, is GAGVSQSPRYKVAKRGQDVALRCDPISGHVSLFWYQQALGQGPEFLTYFQNEAQLDKSGLPSDRFFAERPEGSVSTLKIQRTQQEDSAVYLCASSLASSREQYFGPGTRLTVT.

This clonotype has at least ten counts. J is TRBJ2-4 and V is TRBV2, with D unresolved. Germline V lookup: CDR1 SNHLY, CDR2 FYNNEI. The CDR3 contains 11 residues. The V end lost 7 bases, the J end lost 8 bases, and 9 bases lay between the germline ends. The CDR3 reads CASNLGYIQYF. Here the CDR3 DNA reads TGTGCCAGCAACCTGGGATACATTCAGTACTTC.

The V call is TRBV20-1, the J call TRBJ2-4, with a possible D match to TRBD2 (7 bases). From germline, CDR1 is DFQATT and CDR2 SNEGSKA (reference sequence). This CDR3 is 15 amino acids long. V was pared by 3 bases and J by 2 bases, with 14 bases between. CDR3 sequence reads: CSASRGAVSKNIQYF. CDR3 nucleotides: TGCAGTGCTAGTCGGGGGGCTGTATCCAAAAACATTCAGTACTTC.

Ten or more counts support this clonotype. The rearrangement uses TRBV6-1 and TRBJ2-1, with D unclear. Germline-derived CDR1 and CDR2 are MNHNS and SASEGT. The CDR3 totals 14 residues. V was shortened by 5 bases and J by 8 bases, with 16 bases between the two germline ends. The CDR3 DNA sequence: TGTGCCAGCAGTTCGCCAATTGACTTGGATGAGCAGTTCTTC. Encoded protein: CASSSPIDLDEQFF.

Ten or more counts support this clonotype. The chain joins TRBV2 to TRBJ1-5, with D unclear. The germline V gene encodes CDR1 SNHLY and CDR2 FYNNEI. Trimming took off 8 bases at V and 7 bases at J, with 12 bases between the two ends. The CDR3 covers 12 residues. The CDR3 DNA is TGTGCCAGCCAAGCAAGTATCCAGCCCCAGCATTTT. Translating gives CASQASIQPQHF.

In nucleotides, the CDR3 is TGCAGCGTTGAAGATCGGGGGGGGCCAGGAGACGAGCAGTACTTC. Its translation: CSVEDRGGPGDEQYF. This rearrangement joins TRBV29-1 to TRBJ2-7; 8 bases map to TRBD2. Germline CDR1 reads SQVTM; CDR2 reads ANQGSEA. V lost 0 bases, J lost 5 bases, and 9 bases stayed unmatched. This CDR3 contains 15 residues.

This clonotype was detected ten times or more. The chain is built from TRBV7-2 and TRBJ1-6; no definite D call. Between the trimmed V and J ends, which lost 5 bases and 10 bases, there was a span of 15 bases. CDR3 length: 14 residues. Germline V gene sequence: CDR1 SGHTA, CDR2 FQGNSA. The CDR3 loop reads CASSNRYESSPLHF. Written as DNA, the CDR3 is TGTGCCAGCAGCAACCGGTACGAGTCCTCACCCCTCCACTTT.

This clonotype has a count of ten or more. The DNA of the CDR3 is TGTGCCAGCAGTGATCCCTTGAACACCGGGGAGCTGTTTTTT. Its protein is CASSDPLNTGELFF. The rearrangement joins TRBV25-1 to TRBJ2-2; D not resolved. This CDR3 contains 14 residues. V lost 3 bases to trimming and J lost 1 base, with 6 bases between them. From germline, CDR1 is MGHDK and CDR2 SYGVNS.

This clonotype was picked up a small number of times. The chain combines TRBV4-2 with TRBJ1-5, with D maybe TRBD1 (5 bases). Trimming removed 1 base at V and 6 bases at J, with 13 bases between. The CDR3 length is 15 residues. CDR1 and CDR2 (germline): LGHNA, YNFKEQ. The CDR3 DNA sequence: TGTGCCAGCAGCCAAGTGTGGCAGGGAGGTCAGCCCCAGCATTTT. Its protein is CASSQVWQGGQPQHF.

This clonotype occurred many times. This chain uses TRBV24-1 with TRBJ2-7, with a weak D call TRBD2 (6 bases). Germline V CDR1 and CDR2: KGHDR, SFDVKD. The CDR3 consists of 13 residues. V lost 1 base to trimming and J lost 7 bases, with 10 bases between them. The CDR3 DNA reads TGTGCCACCAGTGATTTATGGGGGAGGGAGCAGTACTTC. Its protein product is CATSDLWGREQYF.

The CDR3 protein is CSARDLRSGYEQYF. The CDR3 DNA reads TGCAGTGCTAGAGATCTGAGGAGCGGCTACGAGCAGTACTTC. V gene TRBV20-1 combines with J gene TRBJ2-7, with a weak D call TRBD2 (5 bases). The V and J ends lost 0 bases and 3 bases respectively, with 12 bases between them. This CDR3 region has 14 residues. CDR1 DFQATT and CDR2 SNEGSKA come from the germline V gene (reference sequence).

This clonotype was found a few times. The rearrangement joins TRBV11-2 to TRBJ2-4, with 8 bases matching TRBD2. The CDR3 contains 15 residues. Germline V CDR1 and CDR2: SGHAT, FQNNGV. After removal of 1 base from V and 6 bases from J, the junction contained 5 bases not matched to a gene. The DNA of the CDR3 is TGTGCCAGCAGCTTAGTCGGGGGGGCTACAAACATTCAGTACTTC. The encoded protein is CASSLVGGATNIQYF.

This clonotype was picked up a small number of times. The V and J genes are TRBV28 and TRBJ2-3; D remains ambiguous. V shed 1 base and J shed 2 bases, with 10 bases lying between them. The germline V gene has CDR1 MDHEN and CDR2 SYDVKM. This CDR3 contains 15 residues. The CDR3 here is CASSLLGSYTDTQYF. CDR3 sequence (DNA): TGTGCCAGCAGTTTATTGGGCAGCTACACAGATACGCAGTATTTT.

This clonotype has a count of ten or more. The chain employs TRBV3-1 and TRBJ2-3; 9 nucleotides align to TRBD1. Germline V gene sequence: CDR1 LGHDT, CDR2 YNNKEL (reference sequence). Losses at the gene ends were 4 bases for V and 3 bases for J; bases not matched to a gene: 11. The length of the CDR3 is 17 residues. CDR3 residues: CASSLTLQGADTDTQYF. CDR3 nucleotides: TGTGCCAGCAGCCTTACTCTACAGGGGGCGGATACAGATACGCAGTATTTT.

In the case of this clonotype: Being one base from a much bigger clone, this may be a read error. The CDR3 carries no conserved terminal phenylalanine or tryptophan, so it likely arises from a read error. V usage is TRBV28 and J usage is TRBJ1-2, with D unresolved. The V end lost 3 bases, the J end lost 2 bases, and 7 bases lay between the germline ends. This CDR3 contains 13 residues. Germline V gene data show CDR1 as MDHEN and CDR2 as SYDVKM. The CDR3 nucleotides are TGTGCCAGCAGTTTTGAAGGGAACTATGGCTACACCTCC. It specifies CASSFEGNYGYTS.

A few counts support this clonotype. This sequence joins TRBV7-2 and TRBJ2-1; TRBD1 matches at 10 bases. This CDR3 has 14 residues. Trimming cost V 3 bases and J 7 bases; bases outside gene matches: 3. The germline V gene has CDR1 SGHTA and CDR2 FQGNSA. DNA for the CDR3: TGTGCCAGCAGCTTGGGACAGGGGCTGAATGAGCAGTTCTTC. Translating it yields CASSLGQGLNEQFF. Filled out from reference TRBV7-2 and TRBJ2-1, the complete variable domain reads GAGVSQSPSNKVTEKGKDVELRCDPISGHTALYWYRQSLGQGLEFLIYFQGNSAPDKSGLPSDRFSAERTGGSVSTLTIQRTQQEDSAVYLCASSLGQGLNEQFFGPGTRLTVL.

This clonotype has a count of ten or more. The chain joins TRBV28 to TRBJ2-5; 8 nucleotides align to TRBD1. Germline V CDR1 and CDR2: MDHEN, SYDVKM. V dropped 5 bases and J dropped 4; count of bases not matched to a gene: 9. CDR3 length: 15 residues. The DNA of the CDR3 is TGTGCCAGCAGTCAAGCTTGGACAGGGCGAGAGACCCAGTACTTC. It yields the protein CASSQAWTGRETQYF.

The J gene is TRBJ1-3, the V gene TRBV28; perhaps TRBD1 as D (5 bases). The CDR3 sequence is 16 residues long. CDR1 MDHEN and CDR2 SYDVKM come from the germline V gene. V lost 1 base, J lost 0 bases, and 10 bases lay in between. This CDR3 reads CASSLLYGGSGNTIYF. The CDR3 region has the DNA TGTGCCAGCAGTTTATTGTACGGGGGCTCTGGAAACACCATATATTTT.

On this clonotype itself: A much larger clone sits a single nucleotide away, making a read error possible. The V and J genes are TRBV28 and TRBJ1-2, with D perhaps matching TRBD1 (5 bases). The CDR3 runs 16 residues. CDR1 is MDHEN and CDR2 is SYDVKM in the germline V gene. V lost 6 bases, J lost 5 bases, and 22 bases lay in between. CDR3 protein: CASSPVEQGPTYGYTF. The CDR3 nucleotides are TGTGCCAGCAGCCCCGTAGAGCAGGGACCTACTTATGGCTACACCTTC.

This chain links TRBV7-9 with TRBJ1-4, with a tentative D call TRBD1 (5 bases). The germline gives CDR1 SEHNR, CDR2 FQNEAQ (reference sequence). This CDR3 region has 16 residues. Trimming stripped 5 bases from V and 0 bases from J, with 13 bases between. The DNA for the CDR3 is TGTGCCAGCAGCCCCGGGGCTTTTCCAACTAATGAAAAACTGTTTTTT. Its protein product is CASSPGAFPTNEKLFF.